This TCR beta chain was identified during a study of cytomegalovirus exposure and HLA in healthy donors. About this clone itself: The target antigen is unknown.

The study drew the donors from its approximately 110-subject validation cohort, separate from the approximately 700-subject first cohort. Study outcomes and limitations: It was reported that the classifier diagnosed cytomegalovirus status with high specificity and sensitivity in both the original and validation cohorts. TCR clusters originating in the first cohort tended to co-occur in the 100 to 150 validation repertoires, according to a later analysis.

Measured with immunoSEQ multiplex PCR; TCRdb has only the in-frame clones, and not every one. The sample holds approximately 160,000 clones, over 85% seen once. Germline V gene data show CDR1 as LNHDA and CDR2 as SQIVND (reference sequence). The length of the CDR3 is 14 residues. V gave up 4 bases and J gave up 0 bases, with 10 bases separating them. The clonotype comes from a woman aged 18-29 years in good health and CMV-seropositive. This rearrangement joins TRBV19 to TRBJ2-7, with a weak D call TRBD2 (6 bases). Material: PBMCs. This CDR3 is CASSKPGASYEQYF. In DNA form, the CDR3 reads TGTGCCAGTAGTAAACCGGGAGCCTCCTACGAGCAGTACTTC.